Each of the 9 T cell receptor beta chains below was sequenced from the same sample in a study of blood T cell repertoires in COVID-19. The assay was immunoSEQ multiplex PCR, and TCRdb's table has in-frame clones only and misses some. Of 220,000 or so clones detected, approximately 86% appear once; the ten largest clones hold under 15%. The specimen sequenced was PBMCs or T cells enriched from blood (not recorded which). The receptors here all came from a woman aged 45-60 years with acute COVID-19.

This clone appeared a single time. The CDR3 reads CASSAQGPQANYGYTF. The CDR3 DNA sequence: TGTGCCAGCTCAGCTCAGGGCCCGCAAGCTAACTATGGCTACACCTTC. The V and J genes are TRBV18 and TRBJ1-2; D might be TRBD1 (5 bases). Trimming removed 5 bases from V and 0 bases from J, with 16 bases in between. The CDR3 has 16 amino acids. The germline gives CDR1 KGHSH, CDR2 LQKENI.

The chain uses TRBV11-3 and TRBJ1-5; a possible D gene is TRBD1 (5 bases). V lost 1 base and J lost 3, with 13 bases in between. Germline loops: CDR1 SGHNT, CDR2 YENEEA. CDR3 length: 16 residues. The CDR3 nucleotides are TGTGCCAGCAGCTTAGCCCCGGGACTGATCAATCAGCCCCAGCATTTT. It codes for CASSLAPGLINQPQHF.

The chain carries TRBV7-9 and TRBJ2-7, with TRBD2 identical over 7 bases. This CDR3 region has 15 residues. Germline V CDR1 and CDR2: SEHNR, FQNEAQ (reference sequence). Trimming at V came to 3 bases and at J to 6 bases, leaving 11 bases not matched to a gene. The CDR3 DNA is TGTGCCAGCAGCTTTGCGGGAGCGGGATTGGGCGAGCAGTACTTC. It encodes CASSFAGAGLGEQYF.

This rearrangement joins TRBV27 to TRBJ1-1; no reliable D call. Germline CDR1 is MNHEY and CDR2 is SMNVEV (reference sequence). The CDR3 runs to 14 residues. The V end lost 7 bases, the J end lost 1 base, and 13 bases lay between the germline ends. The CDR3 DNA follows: TGTGCCAGCACCGGGTTCGGGGAGAACACTGAAGCTTTCTTT. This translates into CASTGFGENTEAFF.

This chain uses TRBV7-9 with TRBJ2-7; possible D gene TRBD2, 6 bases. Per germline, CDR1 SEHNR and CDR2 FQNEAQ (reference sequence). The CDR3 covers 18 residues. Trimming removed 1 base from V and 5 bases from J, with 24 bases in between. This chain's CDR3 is CASSLGEPGSGRRHEQYF. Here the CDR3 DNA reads TGTGCCAGCAGCTTAGGGGAGCCCGGGAGCGGTAGGAGGCACGAGCAGTACTTC.

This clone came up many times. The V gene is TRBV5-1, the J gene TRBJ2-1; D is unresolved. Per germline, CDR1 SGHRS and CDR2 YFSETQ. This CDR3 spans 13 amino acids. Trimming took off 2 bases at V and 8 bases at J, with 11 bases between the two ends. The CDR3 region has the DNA TGCGCCAGCAGCTTCCCGCAACTCTATGAGCAGTTCTTC. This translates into CASSFPQLYEQFF.

The CDR3: CASSRAGLAESSYNEQFF. The CDR3 DNA follows: TGTGCCAGCTCACGCGCAGGACTAGCGGAGTCCTCCTACAATGAGCAGTTCTTC. The chain has TRBV18 and TRBJ2-1; 10 positions agree with TRBD2. With V trimmed by 4 bases and J by 0 bases, 9 bases remained unmatched. The CDR3 totals 18 residues. Germline CDR1 and CDR2: KGHSH and LQKENI.

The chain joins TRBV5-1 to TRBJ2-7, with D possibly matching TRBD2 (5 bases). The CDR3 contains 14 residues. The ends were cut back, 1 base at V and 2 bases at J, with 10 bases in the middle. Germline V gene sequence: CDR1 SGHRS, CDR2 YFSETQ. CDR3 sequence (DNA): TGCGCCAGCAGCTTGACTCGGGGTGCCTACGAGCAGTACTTC. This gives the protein CASSLTRGAYEQYF.

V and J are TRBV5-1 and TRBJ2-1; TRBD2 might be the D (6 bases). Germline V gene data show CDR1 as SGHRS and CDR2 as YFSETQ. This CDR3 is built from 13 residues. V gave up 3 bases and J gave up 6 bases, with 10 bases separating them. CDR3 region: CASSWGLPNEQFF. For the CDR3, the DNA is TGCGCCAGCAGCTGGGGACTTCCCAATGAGCAGTTCTTC. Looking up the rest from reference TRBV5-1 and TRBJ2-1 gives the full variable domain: KAGVTQTPRYLIKTRGQQVTLSCSPISGHRSVSWYQQTPGQGLQFLFEYFSETQRNKGNFPGRFSGRQFSNSRSEMNVSTLELGDSALYLCASSWGLPNEQFFGPGTRLTVL.